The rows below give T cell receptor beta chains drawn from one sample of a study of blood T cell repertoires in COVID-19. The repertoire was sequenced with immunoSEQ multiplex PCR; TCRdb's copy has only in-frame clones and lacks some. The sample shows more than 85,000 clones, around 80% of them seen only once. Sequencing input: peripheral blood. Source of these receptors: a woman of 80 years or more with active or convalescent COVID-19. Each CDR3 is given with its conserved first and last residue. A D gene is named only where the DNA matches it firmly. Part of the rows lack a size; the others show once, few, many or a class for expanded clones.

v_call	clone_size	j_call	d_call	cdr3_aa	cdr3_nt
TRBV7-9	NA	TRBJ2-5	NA	CASSFPGEETQYF	TGTGCCAGCAGCTTTCCGGGAGAAGAGACCCAGTACTTC
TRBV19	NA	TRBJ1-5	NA	CASSIRGVGNQPQHF	TGTGCCAGTAGTATACGGGGGGTGGGCAATCAGCCCCAGCATTTT
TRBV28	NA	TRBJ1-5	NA	CASSLSGGGPQPQHF	TGTGCCAGCAGTTTATCGGGGGGGGGTCCTCAGCCCCAGCATTTT
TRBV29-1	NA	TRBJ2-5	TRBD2	CSTTAGGWETQYF	TGCAGTACCACCGCGGGAGGGTGGGAGACCCAGTACTTC
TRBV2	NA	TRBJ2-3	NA	CASSAWGVQDTQYF	TGTGCCAGCAGCGCTTGGGGGGTACAAGATACGCAGTATTTT
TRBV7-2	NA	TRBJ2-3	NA	CASSSGTSTDTQYF	TGTGCCAGCAGTTCCGGGACTAGCACAGATACGCAGTATTTT
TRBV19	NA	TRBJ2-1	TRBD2	CASSIDRGGEQFF	TGTGCCAGTAGTATAGACCGGGGGGGTGAGCAGTTCTTC
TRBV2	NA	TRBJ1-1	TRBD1	CASRARAGQVNTEAFF	TGTGCCAGCAGAGCCAGAGCCGGACAGGTGAACACTGAAGCTTTCTTT
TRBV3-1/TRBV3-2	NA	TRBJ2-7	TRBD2	CASSHLAGGGYEQYF	TGTGCCAGCAGCCACCTAGCGGGAGGCGGGTACGAGCAGTACTTC
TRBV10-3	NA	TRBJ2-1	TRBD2	CAISRLAGEGNEQFF	TGTGCCATCAGTAGACTAGCGGGAGAGGGCAATGAGCAGTTCTTC
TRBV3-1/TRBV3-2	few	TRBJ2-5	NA	CASSQVARGETQYF	TGTGCCAGCAGCCAAGTCGCTAGAGGAGAGACCCAGTACTTC
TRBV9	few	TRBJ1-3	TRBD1	CASSALGGPGNTIYF	TGTGCCAGCAGCGCCCTAGGGGGCCCTGGAAACACCATATATTTT
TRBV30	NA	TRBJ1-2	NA	CAWRLTVNYGYTF	TGTGCCTGGAGATTAACAGTTAACTATGGCTACACCTTC
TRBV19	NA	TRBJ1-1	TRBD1	CASGDSYMNTEAFF	TGTGCCAGTGGGGACAGTTATATGAACACTGAAGCTTTCTTT
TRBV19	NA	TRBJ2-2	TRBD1	CASTPTDRVGTGELFF	TGTGCCAGTACCCCCACGGACAGGGTAGGCACCGGGGAGCTGTTTTTT
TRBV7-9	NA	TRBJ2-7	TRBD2	CASSLVTSGRAAEDSKYF	TGTGCCAGCAGCTTAGTTACTAGCGGGAGGGCCGCCGAGGACTCGAAGTACTTC
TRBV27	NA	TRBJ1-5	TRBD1	CASGLGRQGRRNQPQHF	TGTGCCAGCGGATTAGGACGACAGGGAAGGCGCAATCAGCCCCAGCATTTT
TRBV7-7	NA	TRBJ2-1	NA	CASSLSPPTISYNEQFF	TGTGCTAGCAGCTTAAGCCCCCCGACTATCTCCTACAATGAGCAGTTCTTC
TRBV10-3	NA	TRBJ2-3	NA	CATGGLALTDTQYF	TGTGCCACCGGAGGGCTAGCGCTCACAGATACGCAGTATTTT
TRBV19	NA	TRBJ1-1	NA	CASSIGHLNTEAFF	TGTGCCAGTAGTATAGGACACTTGAACACTGAAGCTTTCTTT
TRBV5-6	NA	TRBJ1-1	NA	CASSPLSAIQGRF	TGTGCCAGCAGCCCTCTCTCGGCAATTCAGGGGAGATTT
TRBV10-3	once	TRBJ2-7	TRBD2	CANQRDGTYEQYF	TGTGCCAACCAGCGGGACGGAACCTACGAGCAGTACTTC
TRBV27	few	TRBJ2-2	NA	CASSLSRALNTGELFF	TGTGCCAGCAGTTTATCGAGGGCACTGAACACCGGGGAGCTGTTTTTT
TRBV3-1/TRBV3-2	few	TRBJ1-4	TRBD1	CASSQDWDRELFF	TGTGCCAGCAGCCAAGATTGGGACAGAGAACTGTTTTTT
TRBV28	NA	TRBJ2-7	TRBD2	CASSFSAGGPYEQYF	TGTGCCAGCAGTTTCTCAGCGGGAGGGCCTTACGAGCAGTACTTC
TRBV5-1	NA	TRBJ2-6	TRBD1	CASSPTQGAGANVLTF	TGCGCCAGCAGCCCGACACAGGGGGCTGGGGCCAACGTCCTGACTTTC
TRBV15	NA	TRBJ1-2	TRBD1	CATSFPGGDGYTF	TGTGCCACCAGCTTTCCAGGGGGCGATGGCTACACCTTC